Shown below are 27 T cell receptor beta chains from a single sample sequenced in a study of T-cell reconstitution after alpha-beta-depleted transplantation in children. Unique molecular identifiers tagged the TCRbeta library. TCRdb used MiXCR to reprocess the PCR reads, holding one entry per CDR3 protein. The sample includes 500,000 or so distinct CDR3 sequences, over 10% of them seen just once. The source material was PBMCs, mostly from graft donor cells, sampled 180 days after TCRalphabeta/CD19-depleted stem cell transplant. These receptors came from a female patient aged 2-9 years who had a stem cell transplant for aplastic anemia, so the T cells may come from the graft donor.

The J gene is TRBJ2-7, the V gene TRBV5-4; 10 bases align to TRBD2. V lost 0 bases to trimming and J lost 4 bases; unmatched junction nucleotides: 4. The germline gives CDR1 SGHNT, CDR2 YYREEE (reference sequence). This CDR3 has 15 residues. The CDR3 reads CASSLVSGRAYEQYV. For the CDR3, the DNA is TGTGCCAGCAGCTTGGTGAGCGGGAGGGCGTACGAGCAGTACGTC.

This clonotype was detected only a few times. The CDR3: CASSLAEGGYQETQYF. CDR3 bases: TGCGCCAGCAGCTTGGCCGAGGGAGGGTACCAAGAGACCCAGTACTTC. The V call is TRBV5-1, the J call TRBJ2-5, with TRBD2 identical over 7 bases. The CDR3 consists of 16 residues. The V gene end was trimmed by 0 bases and the J gene end by 0 bases; junction bases not matched to a gene: 5. From germline, CDR1 is SGHRS and CDR2 YFSETQ.

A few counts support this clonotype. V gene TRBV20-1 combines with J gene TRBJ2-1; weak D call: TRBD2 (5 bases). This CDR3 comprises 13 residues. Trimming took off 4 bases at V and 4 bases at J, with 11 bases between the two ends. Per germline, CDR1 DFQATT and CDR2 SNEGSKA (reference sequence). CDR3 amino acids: CSANRLPYNEQFF. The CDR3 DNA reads TGCAGTGCTAATAGACTACCGTACAATGAGCAGTTCTTC.

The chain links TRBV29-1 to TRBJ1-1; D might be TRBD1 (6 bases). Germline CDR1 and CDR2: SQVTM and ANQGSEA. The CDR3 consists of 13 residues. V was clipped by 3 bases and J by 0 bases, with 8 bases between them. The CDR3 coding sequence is TGCAGCGTTGAGGACAGAGTGAACACTGAAGCTTTCTTT. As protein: CSVEDRVNTEAFF.

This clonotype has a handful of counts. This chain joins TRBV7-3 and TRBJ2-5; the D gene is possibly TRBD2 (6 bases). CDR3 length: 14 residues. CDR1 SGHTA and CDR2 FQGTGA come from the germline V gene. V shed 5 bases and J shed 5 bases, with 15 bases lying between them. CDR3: CASSLGGAGETQYF. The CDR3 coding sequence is TGTGCCAGCAGCCTCGGAGGGGCTGGGGAGACCCAGTACTTC.

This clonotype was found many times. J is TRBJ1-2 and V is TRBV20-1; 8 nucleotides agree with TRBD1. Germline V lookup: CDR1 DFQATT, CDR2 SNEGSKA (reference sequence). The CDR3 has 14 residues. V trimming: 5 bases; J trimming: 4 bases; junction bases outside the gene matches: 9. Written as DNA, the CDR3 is TGCAGTGCTGCCCTAACCGACAGGGGCTATGGCTACACCTTC. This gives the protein CSAALTDRGYGYTF.

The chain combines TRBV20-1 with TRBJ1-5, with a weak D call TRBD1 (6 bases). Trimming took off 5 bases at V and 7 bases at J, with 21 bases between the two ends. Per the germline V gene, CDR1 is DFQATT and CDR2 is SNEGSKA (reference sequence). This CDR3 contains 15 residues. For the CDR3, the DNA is TGCAGTGCTCCCCAAGGAGGGGGAATGGTCCAGCCCCAGCATTTT. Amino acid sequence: CSAPQGGGMVQPQHF.

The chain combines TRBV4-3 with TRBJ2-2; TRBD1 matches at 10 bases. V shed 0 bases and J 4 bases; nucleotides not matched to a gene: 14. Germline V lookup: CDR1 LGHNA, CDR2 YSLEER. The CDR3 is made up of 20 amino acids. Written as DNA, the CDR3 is TGCGCCAGCAGCCAAGATTATGGGACAGGGGCTCGGGAGTTCACCGGGGAGCTGTTTTTT. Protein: CASSQDYGTGAREFTGELFF.

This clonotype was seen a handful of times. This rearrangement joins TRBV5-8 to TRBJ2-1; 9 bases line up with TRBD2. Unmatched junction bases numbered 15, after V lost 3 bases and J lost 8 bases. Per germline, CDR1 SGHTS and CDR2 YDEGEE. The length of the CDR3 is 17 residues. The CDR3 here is CASSYEWVAGALHEQFF. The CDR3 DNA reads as TGTGCCAGCAGCTATGAATGGGTAGCGGGAGCCTTACATGAGCAGTTCTTC.

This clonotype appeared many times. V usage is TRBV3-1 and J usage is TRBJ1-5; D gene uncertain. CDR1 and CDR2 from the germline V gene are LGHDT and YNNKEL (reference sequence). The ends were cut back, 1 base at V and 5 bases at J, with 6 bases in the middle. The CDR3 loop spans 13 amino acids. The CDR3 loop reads CASSQARDQPQHF. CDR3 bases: TGTGCCAGCAGCCAAGCGAGGGATCAGCCCCAGCATTTT.

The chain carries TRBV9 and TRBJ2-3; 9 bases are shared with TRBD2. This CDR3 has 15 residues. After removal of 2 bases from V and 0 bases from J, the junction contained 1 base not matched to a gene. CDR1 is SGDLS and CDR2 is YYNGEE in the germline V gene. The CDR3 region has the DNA TGTGCCAGCAGCGTCCTAGCGGGAAGCACAGATACGCAGTATTTT. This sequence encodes CASSVLAGSTDTQYF. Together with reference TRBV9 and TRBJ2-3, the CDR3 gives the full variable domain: DSGVTQTPKHLITATGQRVTLRCSPRSGDLSVYWYQQSLDQGLQFLIQYYNGEERAKGNILERFSAQQFPDLHSELNLSSLELGDSALYFCASSVLAGSTDTQYFGPGTRLTVL.

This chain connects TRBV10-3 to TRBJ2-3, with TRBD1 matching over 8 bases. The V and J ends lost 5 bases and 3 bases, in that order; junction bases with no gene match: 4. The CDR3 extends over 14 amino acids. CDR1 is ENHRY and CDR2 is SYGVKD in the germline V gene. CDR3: CAISWTGTTDTQYF. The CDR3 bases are TGTGCCATCAGTTGGACAGGGACAACAGATACGCAGTATTTT.

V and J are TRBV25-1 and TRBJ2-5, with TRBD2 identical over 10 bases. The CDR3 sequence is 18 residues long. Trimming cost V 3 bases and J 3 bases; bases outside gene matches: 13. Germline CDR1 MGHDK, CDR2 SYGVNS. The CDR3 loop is CASSDVRASGSRKETQYF. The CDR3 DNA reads TGTGCCAGCAGTGACGTCAGGGCTAGCGGGAGTCGGAAAGAGACCCAGTACTTC.

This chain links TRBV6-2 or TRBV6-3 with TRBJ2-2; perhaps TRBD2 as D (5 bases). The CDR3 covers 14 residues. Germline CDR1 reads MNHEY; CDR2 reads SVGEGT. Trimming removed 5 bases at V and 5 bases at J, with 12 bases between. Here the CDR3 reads CASSPSPGTGELFF. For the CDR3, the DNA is TGTGCCAGCAGTCCTTCACCGGGAACCGGGGAGCTGTTTTTT.

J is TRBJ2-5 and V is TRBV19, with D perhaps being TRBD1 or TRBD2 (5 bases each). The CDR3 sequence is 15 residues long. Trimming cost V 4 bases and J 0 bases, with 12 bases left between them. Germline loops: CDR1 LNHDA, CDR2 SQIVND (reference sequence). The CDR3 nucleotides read TGTGCCAGTAGTACGGGACGGCCCAACCAAGAGACCCAGTACTTC. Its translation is CASSTGRPNQETQYF.

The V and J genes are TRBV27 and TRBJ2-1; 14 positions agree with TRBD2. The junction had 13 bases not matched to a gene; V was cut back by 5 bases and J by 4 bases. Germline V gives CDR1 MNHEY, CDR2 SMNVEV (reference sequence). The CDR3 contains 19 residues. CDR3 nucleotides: TGTGCCAGCAGTACCCTCCGACTTCGGACTAGCGGGAGGTACAATGAGCAGTTCTTC. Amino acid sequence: CASSTLRLRTSGRYNEQFF.

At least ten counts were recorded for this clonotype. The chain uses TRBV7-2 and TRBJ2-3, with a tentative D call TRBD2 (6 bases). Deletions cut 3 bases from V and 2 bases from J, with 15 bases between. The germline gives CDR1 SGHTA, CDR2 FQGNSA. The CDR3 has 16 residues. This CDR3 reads CASSLGRGVNTDTQYF. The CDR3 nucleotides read TGTGCCAGCAGCTTGGGGCGGGGAGTTAACACAGATACGCAGTATTTT. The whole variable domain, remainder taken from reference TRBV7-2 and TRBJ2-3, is GAGVSQSPSNKVTEKGKDVELRCDPISGHTALYWYRQSLGQGLEFLIYFQGNSAPDKSGLPSDRFSAERTGGSVSTLTIQRTQQEDSAVYLCASSLGRGVNTDTQYFGPGTRLTVL.

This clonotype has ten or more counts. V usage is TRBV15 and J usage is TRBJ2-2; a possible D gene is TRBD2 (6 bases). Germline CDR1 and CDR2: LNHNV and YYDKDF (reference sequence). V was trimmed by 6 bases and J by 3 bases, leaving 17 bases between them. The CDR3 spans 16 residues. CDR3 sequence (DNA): TGTGCCACCAGTTTCCCCCCAGGGACTCACACCGGGGAGCTGTTTTTT. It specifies CATSFPPGTHTGELFF.

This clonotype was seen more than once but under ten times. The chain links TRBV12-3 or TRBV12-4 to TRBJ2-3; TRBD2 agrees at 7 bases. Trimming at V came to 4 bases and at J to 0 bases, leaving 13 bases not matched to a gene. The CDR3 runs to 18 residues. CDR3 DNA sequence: TGTGCCAGCAGTTCTAACCCGACTAGCCGTCTTAGCACAGATACGCAGTATTTT. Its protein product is CASSSNPTSRLSTDTQYF.

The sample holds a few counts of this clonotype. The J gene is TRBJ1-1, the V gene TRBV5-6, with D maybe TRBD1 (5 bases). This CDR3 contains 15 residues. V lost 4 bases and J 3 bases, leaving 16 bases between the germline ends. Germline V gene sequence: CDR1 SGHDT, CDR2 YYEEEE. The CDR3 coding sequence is TGTGCCAGCAGCCAAAGACGGGGGGGAGACACTGAAGCTTTCTTT. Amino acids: CASSQRRGGDTEAFF.

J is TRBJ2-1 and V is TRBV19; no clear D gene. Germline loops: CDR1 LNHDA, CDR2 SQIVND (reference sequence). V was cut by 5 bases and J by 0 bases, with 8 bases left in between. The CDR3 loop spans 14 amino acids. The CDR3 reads CASSLQASYNEQFF. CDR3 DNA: TGTGCCAGTAGTCTCCAGGCCTCCTACAATGAGCAGTTCTTC.

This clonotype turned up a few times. CDR3: CASSLDGGTNTGELFF. In nucleotides, the CDR3 is TGCGCCAGCAGCTTGGACGGGGGGACTAACACCGGGGAGCTGTTTTTT. This chain links TRBV5-1 with TRBJ2-2; 7 nucleotides line up with TRBD2. In germline, CDR1 is SGHRS, CDR2 YFSETQ. The CDR3 consists of 16 residues. The ends lost 0 bases at V and 2 bases at J; junction bases unmatched: 4.

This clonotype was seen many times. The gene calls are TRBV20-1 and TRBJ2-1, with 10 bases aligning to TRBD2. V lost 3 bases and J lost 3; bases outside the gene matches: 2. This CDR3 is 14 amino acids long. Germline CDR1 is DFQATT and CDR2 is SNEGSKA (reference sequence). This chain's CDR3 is CSARGTSDYNEQFF. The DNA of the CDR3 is TGCAGTGCTAGGGGGACTAGCGACTACAATGAGCAGTTCTTC.

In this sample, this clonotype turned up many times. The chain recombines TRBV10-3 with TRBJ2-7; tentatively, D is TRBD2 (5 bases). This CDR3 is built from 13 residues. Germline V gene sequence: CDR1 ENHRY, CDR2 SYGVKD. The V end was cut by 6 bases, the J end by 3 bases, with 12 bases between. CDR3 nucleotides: TGTGCCATCAGCCCCGAGGGCCGCTACGAGCAGTACGTC. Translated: CAISPEGRYEQYV.

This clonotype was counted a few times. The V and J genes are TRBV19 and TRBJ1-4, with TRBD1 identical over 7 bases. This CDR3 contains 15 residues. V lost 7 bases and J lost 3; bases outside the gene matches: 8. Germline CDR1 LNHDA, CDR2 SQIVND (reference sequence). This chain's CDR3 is CASKGAGRANEKLFF. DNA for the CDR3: TGTGCCAGTAAGGGGGCAGGGAGGGCTAATGAAAAACTGTTTTTT.

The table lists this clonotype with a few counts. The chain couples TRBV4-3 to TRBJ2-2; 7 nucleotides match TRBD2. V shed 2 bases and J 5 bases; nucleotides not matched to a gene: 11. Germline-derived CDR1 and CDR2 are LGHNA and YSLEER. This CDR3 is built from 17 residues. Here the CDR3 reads CASSQRAGMGWTGELFF. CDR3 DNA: TGCGCCAGCAGCCAACGAGCGGGAATGGGGTGGACCGGGGAGCTGTTTTTT.

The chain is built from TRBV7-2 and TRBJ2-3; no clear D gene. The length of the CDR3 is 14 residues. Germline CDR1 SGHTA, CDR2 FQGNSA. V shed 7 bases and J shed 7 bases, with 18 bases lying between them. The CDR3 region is CASTREVGSHTQYF. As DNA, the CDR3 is TGTGCCAGCACTCGAGAAGTCGGAAGCCATACGCAGTATTTT.